Listed below are T cell receptor beta chains from one sample, sequenced in a study of T-cell memory formation after mild COVID-19. A single record per CDR3 protein comes from TCRdb applying MiXCR to the 5' RACE reads. The table records approximately 580,000 distinct CDR3 sequences, about 20% of them present only once. Sequencing used PBMCs or a T cell subset sorted from them (not recorded which). These receptors were collected from an adult woman who had mild COVID-19 (a few samples of this study predate the infection). Cell type and time point are not known. CDR3s include the opening cysteine and the closing phenylalanine or tryptophan. The D gene is left open where the match is weak. Some rows mark clone size as missing; the rest say once, few, many or name a class of expanded clone.

j_call d_call v_call clone_size cdr3_nt cdr3_aa
TRBJ2-5 TRBD2 TRBV4-3 many TGCGCCAGCAGCCAAGATTGGCTAGCGGAAGAGACCCAGTACTTC CASSQDWLAEETQYF
TRBJ1-1 - TRBV6-2/TRBV6-3 - TGTGCCAGCACCTTAAGGAGGGGCGACACTGAAGCTTTCTTT CASTLRRGDTEAFF
TRBJ2-3 TRBD2 TRBV29-1 - TGCAGCGTTTTTCCAGCGGGGGTGGATACGCTGTATTTT CSVFPAGVDTLYF
TRBJ2-3 TRBD1 TRBV6-6 - TGTGCCAGCAGCTCGGGACAGCCAAGCACAGATACGCAGTATTTT CASSSGQPSTDTQYF
TRBJ1-3 - TRBV6-5 - TGTGCCAGCAGTTACTCAAGCCTAGCCACGGGAAACACCATATATTTT CASSYSSLATGNTIYF
TRBJ1-1 - TRBV6-1 - TGTGCCAGCAGTGCTCCTTGGAACACTGAAGCTTTCTTT CASSAPWNTEAFF
TRBJ1-6 - TRBV12-3/TRBV12-4 - TGTGCCAGCACCACCCTCAGGCAGGGTAATTCACCCCTCCACTTT CASTTLRQGNSPLHF
TRBJ2-3 - TRBV20-1 many TGCAGTGCCCCAAGGGGGGCCACAGATACGCAGTATTTT CSAPRGATDTQYF
TRBJ2-1 - TRBV25-1 few TGTGCCAGCAGTGAATATACAGTGCGGTACCCCCCGAATGAGCAGTTCTTC CASSEYTVRYPPNEQFF
TRBJ1-1 - TRBV5-1 few TGCGCCAGCAGCTTGACCCCCGGAGAAGCTTTCTTT CASSLTPGEAFF
TRBJ2-7 TRBD1 TRBV7-9 - TGTGCCAGCAGCGCCGACAGGGTGAACTACGAGCAGTACTTC CASSADRVNYEQYF
TRBJ2-3 - TRBV29-1 - TGCAGCGTTGATCCAGTGGGTACGCAGTATTTT CSVDPVGTQYF
TRBJ2-2 - TRBV5-1 - TGCGCCAGCAGCTTACGGATGACCGGGGAGCTGTTTTTT CASSLRMTGELFF
TRBJ2-7 - TRBV6-5 few TGTGCCAGCAGCCACGGACGCTTCTACGAGCAGTACTTC CASSHGRFYEQYF
TRBJ2-4 - TRBV7-9 few TGTGCCAGCAGCTTACGCGACGTTTGGGACATTCAGTACTTC CASSLRDVWDIQYF
TRBJ2-5 TRBD2 TRBV7-7 - TGTGCCAGCAGCCCACGGGGAGGGCCGCAAGAGACCCAGTACTTC CASSPRGGPQETQYF
TRBJ2-2 - TRBV30 - TGTGCCTGTTCCGAGGGTGATACGACCGGGGAGCTGTTTTTT CACSEGDTTGELFF
TRBJ2-3 - TRBV3-1 - TGTGCCAGCAGCCAAGGGGTGAAAGATACGCAGTATTTT CASSQGVKDTQYF
TRBJ2-7 - TRBV18 - TGTGCCAGCTCACCGGCGCTAGGGATAAGCTCCTACGAGCAGTACTTC CASSPALGISSYEQYF
TRBJ2-2 TRBD2 TRBV9 few TGTGCCAGCAGCCCTTTGGGCGGGGGGGCCTCGGCGAACACCGGGGAGCTGTTTTTT CASSPLGGGASANTGELFF
TRBJ2-2 TRBD2 TRBV29-1 - TGCAGCGTTGAACATATAGCGGGCGGCACCGGGGAGCTGTTTTTT CSVEHIAGGTGELFF
TRBJ2-3 TRBD2 TRBV7-3 - TGTGCCAGCAGCCACCCCCGGGGGGTCCTGATTCTGACGCAGTATTTT CASSHPRGVLILTQYF
TRBJ2-5 TRBD1 TRBV24-1 few TGTGCCACCAGTGATTTGCCAGCGACAGGGGGACCCTATCAGGAGACCCAGTACTTC CATSDLPATGGPYQETQYF
TRBJ1-5 - TRBV7-9 few TGTGCCAGCAGCCGCAACGGGGGGAATCAGCCCCAGCATTTT CASSRNGGNQPQHF
TRBJ2-3 - TRBV6-5 - TGTGCCAGCAAGTCCGGGACAGATACGCAGTATTTT CASKSGTDTQYF
TRBJ2-1 - TRBV3-1 many TGTGCCAGCAGCCAAGAACGGACCCTTTACAATGAGCAGTTCTTC CASSQERTLYNEQFF
TRBJ1-2 TRBD1 TRBV12-3/TRBV12-4 - TGTGCCAGCAGTCCCCCGGACAGGGGTGGCTACACCTTC CASSPPDRGGYTF
TRBJ2-2 - TRBV15 - TGTGCCACCAGCAGAGATAAGGGCCTTTCTGGGGAGCTGTTTTTT CATSRDKGLSGELFF
TRBJ2-1 - TRBV6-4 many TGTGCCAGCAGTGACTCTAGCGTGACCTACAATGAGCAGTTCTTC CASSDSSVTYNEQFF
TRBJ1-3 - TRBV12-3/TRBV12-4 - TGTGCCAGCATCCACCGGGGAGGGGGACCGGGAAACACCATATATTTT CASIHRGGGPGNTIYF
TRBJ2-5 - TRBV4-3 - TGCGCCAGCAGCCAAGGACGCCTTGGGCAGGGACAAGAGACCCAGTACTTC CASSQGRLGQGQETQYF
TRBJ1-1 TRBD1 TRBV6-5 - TGTGCCAGCACCAAAATCAGGGGGTCTAACACTGAAGCTTTCTTT CASTKIRGSNTEAFF
TRBJ1-4 - TRBV5-1 few TGCGCCAGCAGCTTGGAACCCGTTAAAGAAAAACTGTTTTTT CASSLEPVKEKLFF
TRBJ2-1 TRBD1 TRBV7-9 - TGTGCCAGCAAAACTCCGGGACAGGGGAAGTGGAATGAGCAGTTCTTC CASKTPGQGKWNEQFF
TRBJ2-1 - TRBV5-4 many TGTGCCAGCAGCTTGGGGCACAATGAGCAGTTCTTC CASSLGHNEQFF
TRBJ2-3 - TRBV6-2/TRBV6-3 few TGTGCCAGCACCTCGGCGGGGGCTATCACAGATACGCAGTATTTT CASTSAGAITDTQYF
TRBJ2-1 TRBD1 TRBV4-1 few TGCGCCAGCAGCCAAGAACAGGGGAATGAGCAGTTCTTC CASSQEQGNEQFF
TRBJ1-4 - TRBV12-3/TRBV12-4 few TGTGCCAGCAGGAGTAATGAAAAACTGTTTTTT CASRSNEKLFF
TRBJ2-2 - TRBV11-2 - TGTGCCAGCACTCTTCCCTGGACGTCTACCGGGGAGCTGTTTTTT CASTLPWTSTGELFF
TRBJ1-1 - TRBV18 - TGTGCCAGCTCACCTCCCCTCCACACTGAAGCTTTCTTT CASSPPLHTEAFF
TRBJ1-2 TRBD1 TRBV24-1 many TGTGCCACCAGTGATCACGGGACAGCCTCCTACTATGGCTACACCTTC CATSDHGTASYYGYTF
TRBJ1-2 TRBD1 TRBV13 - TGTGCCAGCAGCCACCCGGGACAGGGGGACTATGGCTACACCTTC CASSHPGQGDYGYTF
TRBJ2-7 - TRBV7-9 few TGTGCCACCAACCTCTCGGGGGACTACGAGCAGTACTTC CATNLSGDYEQYF
TRBJ1-5 - TRBV7-6 - TGTGCCAGCAGCCCCGGACCCCTCGGGCCCCAGCATTTT CASSPGPLGPQHF
TRBJ2-2 - TRBV5-1 - TGCGCCAGCAGCTTGATCCCCCCTGGTGACACCGGGGAGCTGTTTTTT CASSLIPPGDTGELFF
TRBJ1-2 TRBD1 TRBV3-1 - TGTGCCAGCAGGGATACAGGGGTCCGGGATGGCTACACCTTC CASRDTGVRDGYTF
TRBJ1-4 - TRBV7-9 few TGTGCCAGCAGCTTAGCTATTCCCTCCGGGTCCTGGGCAACTAATGAAAAACTGTTTTTT CASSLAIPSGSWATNEKLFF
TRBJ2-7 TRBD2 TRBV12-3/TRBV12-4 few TGTGCCAGCAGGCCTCTAGCGGGAGGGAACTACGAGCAGTACTTC CASRPLAGGNYEQYF
TRBJ1-1 TRBD1 TRBV12-3/TRBV12-4 - TGTGCCAGTGGACAGGGGAAAACTGTGAACACTGAAGCTTTCTTT CASGQGKTVNTEAFF
TRBJ1-1 - TRBV5-6 - TGTGCCAGCAGCATATACACTGAAGCTTTCTTT CASSIYTEAFF
TRBJ2-5 - TRBV6-5 few TGTGCCAGCAGTTACGGGGTGCCCCCAGAGACCCAGTACTTC CASSYGVPPETQYF
TRBJ2-3 - TRBV20-1 - TGCAGTGCTAGACTACTCGGCGGCACAGATACGCAGTATTTT CSARLLGGTDTQYF
TRBJ1-1 TRBD1 TRBV5-1 many TGCGCCAGCAGCGCAGTCACAGGGGCTGCCACTGAAGCTTTCTTT CASSAVTGAATEAFF
TRBJ2-7 - TRBV7-6 many TGTGCCAGCAGCTTAGGCATCAGGGGCCACTCCTACGAGCAGTACTTC CASSLGIRGHSYEQYF